Shown below are 10 T cell receptor beta chains from a single sample sequenced in a study of blood T cells in healthy people across ages. A sample-barcoded 5' primer and a J-beta primer mix were used in a second PCR of roughly 6 to 11 cycles. TCRdb fed the 5' RACE reads into MiXCR, producing one record per CDR3 protein. The sample lists around 1,500,000 distinct CDR3 sequences; roughly 27% were seen once. The sequencing input was blood. These receptors originate from a woman aged 30 to 39 in good health.

This sequence joins TRBV5-1 and TRBJ2-1, with D unresolved. Trimming took off 0 bases at V and 6 bases at J, with 10 bases between the two ends. The germline V gene has CDR1 SGHRS and CDR2 YFSETQ. The CDR3 totals 14 residues. CDR3 sequence reads: CASSLAGQINEQFF. The CDR3 DNA follows: TGCGCCAGCAGCTTGGCCGGTCAGATCAATGAGCAGTTCTTC.

This rearrangement joins TRBV18 to TRBJ1-5, with 8 bases fitting TRBD1. V was clipped by 3 bases and J by 5 bases; unmatched bases: 3. This CDR3 spans 14 amino acids. In germline, CDR1 is KGHSH, CDR2 LQKENI. The CDR3 DNA reads as TGTGCCAGCTCACCTCAGGACAGGGATCAGCCCCAGCATTTT. It is translated as CASSPQDRDQPQHF.

Many counts were recorded for this clonotype. V is TRBV18 and J is TRBJ2-7, with 9 positions matching TRBD1. The CDR3 is 14 amino acids. The V gene end was trimmed by 3 bases and the J gene end by 6 bases; junction bases not matched to a gene: 6. Germline loops: CDR1 KGHSH, CDR2 LQKENI. The CDR3 DNA follows: TGTGCCAGCTCACCGGGACAGGGCGGAGGCGAGCAGTACTTC. Protein: CASSPGQGGGEQYF.

The CDR3 nucleotides are TGCAGTGCTTACAGGGGGGACACCGGGGAGCTGTTTTTT. This codes for CSAYRGDTGELFF. This chain connects TRBV20-1 to TRBJ2-2, with TRBD1 matching 8 bases. This CDR3 comprises 13 residues. The germline gives CDR1 DFQATT, CDR2 SNEGSKA (reference sequence). V dropped 5 bases and J dropped 3; count of bases not matched to a gene: 2.

The chain combines TRBV12-3 or TRBV12-4 with TRBJ2-1, with D tentatively TRBD1 (5 bases). V lost 7 bases and J lost 0, with 10 bases in between. This CDR3 is built from 14 residues. CDR3 loop: CASNNRGSYNEQFF. CDR3 nucleotides: TGTGCCAGCAATAATAGGGGCTCCTACAATGAGCAGTTCTTC.

The V gene is TRBV20-1, the J gene TRBJ2-7, with D perhaps TRBD2 (5 bases). CDR3 length: 12 residues. Per the germline V gene, CDR1 is DFQATT and CDR2 is SNEGSKA (reference sequence). Trimming shortened V by 5 bases and J by 2 bases, and 10 bases separated the two germline ends. This chain's CDR3 is CSALAGTYEQYF. The CDR3 DNA reads TGCAGTGCTCTAGCCGGGACCTACGAGCAGTACTTC.

The chain has TRBV24-1 and TRBJ2-3; TRBD2 matches at 10 bases. The length of the CDR3 is 16 residues. Germline V lookup: CDR1 KGHDR, CDR2 SFDVKD. With 0 bases clipped from V and 1 base from J, the junction kept 0 bases outside the gene matches. The CDR3 DNA reads as TGTGCCACCAGTGATTTGCTAGCGGGGGGCACAGATACGCAGTATTTT. This encodes CATSDLLAGGTDTQYF.

There are a few counts of this clonotype. This chain connects TRBV12-3 or TRBV12-4 to TRBJ2-5, with D unresolved. Deletions cut 2 bases from V and 0 bases from J, with 7 bases between. This CDR3 region has 14 residues. CDR3 DNA sequence: TGTGCCAGCAGTTTATGGGTGTACCAAGAGACCCAGTACTTC. Amino acids: CASSLWVYQETQYF.

This chain joins TRBV29-1 and TRBJ1-2, with TRBD1 matching over 7 bases. The CDR3 consists of 17 residues. V lost 0 bases and J lost 4; bases outside the gene matches: 14. The germline V gene encodes CDR1 SQVTM and CDR2 ANQGSEA. CDR3 nucleotide sequence: TGCAGCGTTGAAGATTACTCAGGTCCGGGACAGAGCTATGGCTACACCTTC. This sequence encodes CSVEDYSGPGQSYGYTF.

This clonotype was seen more than once but under ten times. CDR3 loop: CASSQVREGTQYF. CDR3 DNA: TGTGCCAGCAGCCAAGTACGGGAAGGGACCCAGTACTTC. The chain links TRBV3-1 to TRBJ2-5; D is possibly TRBD2 (5 bases). Trimming removed 1 base at V and 7 bases at J, with 10 bases between. CDR3 length: 13 residues. Germline CDR1 and CDR2: LGHDT and YNNKEL (reference sequence).